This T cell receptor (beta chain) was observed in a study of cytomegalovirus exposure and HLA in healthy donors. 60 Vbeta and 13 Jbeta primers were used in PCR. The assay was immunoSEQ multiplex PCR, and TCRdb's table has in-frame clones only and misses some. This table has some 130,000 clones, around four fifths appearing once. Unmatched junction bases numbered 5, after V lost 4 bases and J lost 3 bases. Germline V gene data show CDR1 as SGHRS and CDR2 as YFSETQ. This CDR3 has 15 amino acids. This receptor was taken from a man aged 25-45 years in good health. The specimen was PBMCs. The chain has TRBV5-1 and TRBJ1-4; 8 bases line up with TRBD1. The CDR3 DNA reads TGCGCCAGCAGCCCGACAGGGGACGCTAATGAAAAACTGTTTTTT. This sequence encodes CASSPTGDANEKLFF.